Following are 9 T cell receptor beta chains from one sample sequenced in a study of blood T cell repertoires in COVID-19. Data came from immunoSEQ multiplex PCR; TCRdb stores just in-frame clones and leaves some out. The repertoire consists of tens of thousands of clones, with 75% to 95% occurring once and the leading ten covering about an eighth. Material: peripheral blood. Receptors originate from a human donor with active COVID-19. The donor label of this sample is uncertain.

A few counts support this clone. The chain employs TRBV30 and TRBJ2-7, with D possibly being TRBD2 (5 bases). Per germline, CDR1 GTSNPN and CDR2 SVGIG (reference sequence). The V end lost 3 bases, the J end lost 1 base, and 10 bases lay between the germline ends. The CDR3 spans 13 residues. Written as DNA, the CDR3 is TGTGCCTGGAGCGGTGGAGGTTCCTACGAGCAGTACTTC. This sequence encodes CAWSGGGSYEQYF. The full variable domain, in which reference TRBV30 and TRBJ2-7 provide the parts outside the CDR3, is SQTIHQWPATLVQPVGSPLSLECTVEGTSNPNLYWYRQAAGRGLQLLFYSVGIGQISSEVPQNLSASRPQDRQFILSSKKLLLSDSGFYLCAWSGGGSYEQYFGPGTRLTVT.

The chain is built from TRBV30 and TRBJ1-6, with D uncertain. Germline V gene data show CDR1 as GTSNPN and CDR2 as SVGIG (reference sequence). The length of the CDR3 is 14 residues. V was pared by 0 bases and J by 5 bases, with 8 bases between. This CDR3 reads CAWSVSVNNSPLHF. The DNA for the CDR3 is TGTGCCTGGAGTGTGTCGGTGAATAATTCACCCCTCCACTTT.

The chain has TRBV27 and TRBJ1-4; 8 nucleotides align to TRBD1. There are 14 residues in the CDR3. V was pared by 5 bases and J by 7 bases, with 6 bases of the junction left unmatched. Germline CDR1 is MNHEY and CDR2 is SMNVEV (reference sequence). CDR3 in amino acids: CASSLQGAGEKLFF. In DNA, the CDR3 is TGTGCCAGCAGTCTCCAGGGGGCTGGTGAAAAACTGTTTTTT.

This chain connects TRBV4-2 to TRBJ2-2; TRBD1 agrees at 11 bases. V lost 2 bases to trimming and J lost 3 bases; unmatched junction nucleotides: 5. Germline values: CDR1 LGHNA, CDR2 YNFKEQ. The CDR3 is 17 residues long. The CDR3 protein is CASSQYGQGAYTGELFF. CDR3 DNA sequence: TGTGCCAGCAGCCAATACGGACAGGGGGCTTACACCGGGGAGCTGTTTTTT.

This sequence joins TRBV19 and TRBJ1-1; perhaps TRBD1 as D (6 bases). V shed 5 bases and J shed 6 bases, with 19 bases lying between them. This CDR3 spans 15 amino acids. Germline CDR1 LNHDA, CDR2 SQIVND (reference sequence). The CDR3 nucleotides read TGTGCCAGTAGTGCGACAATACAGGGTAATGCTGAAGCTTTCTTT. Protein sequence: CASSATIQGNAEAFF.

This clone was counted between two and nine times. The V gene is TRBV3-1 (or the pseudogene TRBV3-2), the J gene TRBJ2-1; TRBD2 aligns across 14 bases. Germline CDR1 and CDR2: LGHDT and YNNKEL (reference sequence). The CDR3 totals 15 residues. V was pared by 4 bases and J by 7 bases, with 3 bases of the junction left unmatched. The CDR3 spells CASSLGLAGGNEQFF. The CDR3 coding sequence is TGTGCCAGCAGCCTTGGACTAGCGGGGGGTAATGAGCAGTTCTTC.

The rearrangement uses TRBV30 and TRBJ2-7, with 7 nucleotides matching TRBD2. From germline, CDR1 is GTSNPN and CDR2 SVGIG (reference sequence). V lost 4 bases and J lost 0; bases outside the gene matches: 12. The CDR3 is 16 residues long. CDR3 sequence reads: CAWTDLTSFASYEQYF. CDR3 sequence (DNA): TGTGCCTGGACCGATTTGACTAGCTTCGCCTCCTACGAGCAGTACTTC.

This clone was counted once. The V call is TRBV7-9, the J call TRBJ1-2; D possibly corresponds to TRBD1 (6 bases). Deletions cut 5 bases from V and 0 bases from J, with 13 bases between. The CDR3 is made up of 15 amino acids. Germline CDR1 and CDR2: SEHNR and FQNEAQ (reference sequence). This CDR3 reads CASSRRDTSNYGYTF. CDR3 DNA: TGTGCCAGCAGCCGTAGGGACACCTCTAACTATGGCTACACCTTC.

The chain uses TRBV9 and TRBJ2-7; the match to TRBD1 covers 7 bases. This CDR3 region has 13 residues. Losses at the gene ends were 0 bases for V and 6 bases for J; bases not matched to a gene: 3. Germline lookup yields CDR1 SGDLS and CDR2 YYNGEE. The CDR3 reads CASSVGTGAEQYF. CDR3 in DNA: TGTGCCAGCAGCGTAGGTACAGGGGCCGAGCAGTACTTC.